This T cell receptor beta chain stems from a study of cytomegalovirus exposure and HLA in healthy donors. In the PCR, 60 Vbeta and 13 Jbeta primers were used. Profiling relied on immunoSEQ multiplex PCR, and the TCRdb table lists in-frame clones only, not all of them. The sample consists of roughly 150,000 clones, roughly 70% of them appearing once. The sequence was collected from a male donor in good health and CMV-seronegative. Sequencing used PBMCs.

The CDR3 DNA sequence: TGTGCCAGCCGCCAGGGGCAGAACACTGAAGCTTTCTTT. It codes for CASRQGQNTEAFF. The chain recombines TRBV18 with TRBJ1-1; tentatively, D is TRBD1 (6 bases). The V end lost 8 bases, the J end lost 1 base, and 11 bases lay between the germline ends. Germline CDR1 is KGHSH and CDR2 is LQKENI. CDR3 size: 13 residues.